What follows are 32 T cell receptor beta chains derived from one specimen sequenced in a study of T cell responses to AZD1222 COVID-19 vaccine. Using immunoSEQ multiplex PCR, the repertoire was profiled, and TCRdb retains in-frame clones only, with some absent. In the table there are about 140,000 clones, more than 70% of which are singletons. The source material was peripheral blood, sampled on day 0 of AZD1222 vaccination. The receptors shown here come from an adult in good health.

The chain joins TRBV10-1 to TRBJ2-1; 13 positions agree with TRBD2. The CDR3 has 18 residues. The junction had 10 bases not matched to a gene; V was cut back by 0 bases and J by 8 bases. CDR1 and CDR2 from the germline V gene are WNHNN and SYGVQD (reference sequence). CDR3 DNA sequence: TGCGCCAGCAGTGAGTCAACTAGCGGGGGGGCCGAAGGGGATGAGCAGTTCTTC. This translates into CASSESTSGGAEGDEQFF.

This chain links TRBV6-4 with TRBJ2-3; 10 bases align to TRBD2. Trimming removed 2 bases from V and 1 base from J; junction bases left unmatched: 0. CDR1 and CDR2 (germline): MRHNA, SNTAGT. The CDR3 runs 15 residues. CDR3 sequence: CASSDGTSGTDTQYF. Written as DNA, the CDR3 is TGTGCCAGCAGTGACGGGACTAGCGGCACAGATACGCAGTATTTT.

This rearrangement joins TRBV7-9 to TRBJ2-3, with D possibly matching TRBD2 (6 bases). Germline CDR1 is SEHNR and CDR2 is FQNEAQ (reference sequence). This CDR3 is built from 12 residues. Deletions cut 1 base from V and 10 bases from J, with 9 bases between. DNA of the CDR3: TGTGCCAGCAGCTTAGGGACTAACCCGCAGTATTTT. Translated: CASSLGTNPQYF. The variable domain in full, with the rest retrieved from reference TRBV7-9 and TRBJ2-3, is DTGVSQNPRHKITKRGQNVTFRCDPISEHNRLYWYRQTLGQGPEFLTYFQNEAQLEKSRLLSDRFSAERPKGSFSTLEIQRTEQGDSAMYLCASSLGTNPQYFGPGTRLTVL.

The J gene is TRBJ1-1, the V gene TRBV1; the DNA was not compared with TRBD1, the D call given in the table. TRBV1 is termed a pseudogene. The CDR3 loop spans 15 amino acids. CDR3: CTSSQDYFPRDTPYF. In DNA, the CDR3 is TGCACCAGCAGCCAAGATTACTTCCCAAGGGACACGCCGTACTTT.

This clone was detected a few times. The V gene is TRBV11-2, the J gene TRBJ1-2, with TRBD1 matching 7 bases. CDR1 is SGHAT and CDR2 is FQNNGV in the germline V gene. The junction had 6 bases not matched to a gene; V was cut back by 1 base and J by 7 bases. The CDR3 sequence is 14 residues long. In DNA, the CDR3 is TGTGCCAGCAGCTTAGGAGGTGACAGGGCTGGCTACACCTTC. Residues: CASSLGGDRAGYTF.

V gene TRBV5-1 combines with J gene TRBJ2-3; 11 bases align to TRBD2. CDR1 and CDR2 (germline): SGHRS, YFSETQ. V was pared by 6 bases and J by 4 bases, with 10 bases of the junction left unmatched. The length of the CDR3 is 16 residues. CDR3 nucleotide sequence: TGCGCCAGCACCCAGATAGCGGGAGGGAGTCCAGATACGCAGTATTTT. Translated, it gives CASTQIAGGSPDTQYF.

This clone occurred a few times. CDR3 coding DNA: TGTGCCAGCAGTTTGGGGACAGCCGGAAACACCATATATTTT. Translating it yields CASSLGTAGNTIYF. The chain is built from TRBV25-1 and TRBJ1-3, with 7 bases fitting TRBD1. Trimming at V came to 5 bases and at J to 4 bases, leaving 5 bases not matched to a gene. The CDR3 runs 14 residues. The germline V gene has CDR1 MGHDK and CDR2 SYGVNS.

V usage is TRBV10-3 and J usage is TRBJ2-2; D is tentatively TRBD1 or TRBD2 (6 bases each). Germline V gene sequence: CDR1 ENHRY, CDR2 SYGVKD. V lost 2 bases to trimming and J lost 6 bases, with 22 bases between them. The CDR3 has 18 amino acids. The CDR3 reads CAISERGVVTFVAGELFF. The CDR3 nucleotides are TGTGCCATCAGTGAGAGGGGGGTCGTAACTTTCGTGGCCGGGGAGCTGTTTTTT.

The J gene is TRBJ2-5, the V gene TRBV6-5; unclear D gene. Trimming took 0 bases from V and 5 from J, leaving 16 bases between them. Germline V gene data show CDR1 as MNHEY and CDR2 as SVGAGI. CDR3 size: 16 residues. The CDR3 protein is CASSYSSHPTPETQYF. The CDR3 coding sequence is TGTGCCAGCAGTTACTCGTCTCACCCTACGCCGGAGACCCAGTACTTC.

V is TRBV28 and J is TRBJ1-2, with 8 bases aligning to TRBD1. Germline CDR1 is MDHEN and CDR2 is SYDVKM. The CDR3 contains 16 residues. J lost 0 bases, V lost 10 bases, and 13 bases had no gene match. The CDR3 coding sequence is TGTGCCATCCGGGGGAACAGGGGGATAACTAACTATGGCTACACCTTC. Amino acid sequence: CAIRGNRGITNYGYTF.

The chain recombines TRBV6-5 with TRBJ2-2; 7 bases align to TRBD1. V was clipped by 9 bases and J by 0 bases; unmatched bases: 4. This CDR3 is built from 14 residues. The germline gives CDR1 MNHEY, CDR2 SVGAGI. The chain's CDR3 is CASYTGANTGELFF. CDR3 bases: TGTGCCAGTTACACAGGGGCGAACACCGGGGAGCTGTTTTTT.

CDR3 sequence reads: CASSEQSGKTQYF. The CDR3 DNA is TGTGCCAGCAGTGAACAGTCCGGGAAGACCCAGTACTTC. The rearrangement joins TRBV6-4 to TRBJ2-5, with a tentative D call TRBD2 (5 bases). Per germline, CDR1 MRHNA and CDR2 SNTAGT. The CDR3 has 13 amino acids. Deletions cut 3 bases from V and 6 bases from J, with 11 bases between.

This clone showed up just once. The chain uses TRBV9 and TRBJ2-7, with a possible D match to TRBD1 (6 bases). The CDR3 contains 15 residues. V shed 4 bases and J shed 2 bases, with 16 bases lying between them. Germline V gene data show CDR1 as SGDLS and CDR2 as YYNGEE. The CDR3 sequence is CASSPWQGQTYEQYF. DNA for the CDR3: TGTGCCAGCAGCCCGTGGCAAGGACAGACCTACGAGCAGTACTTC.

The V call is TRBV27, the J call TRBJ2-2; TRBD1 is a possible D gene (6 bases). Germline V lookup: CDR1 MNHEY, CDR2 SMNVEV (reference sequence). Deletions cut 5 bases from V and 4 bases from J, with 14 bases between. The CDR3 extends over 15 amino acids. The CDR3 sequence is CASSIGQGTTGELFF. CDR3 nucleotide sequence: TGTGCCAGCAGTATTGGGCAGGGGACCACCGGGGAGCTGTTTTTT.

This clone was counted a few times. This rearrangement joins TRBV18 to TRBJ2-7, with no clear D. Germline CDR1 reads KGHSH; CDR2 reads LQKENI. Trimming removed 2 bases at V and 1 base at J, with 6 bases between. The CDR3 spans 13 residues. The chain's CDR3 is CASSPYKSYEQYF. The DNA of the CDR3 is TGTGCCAGCTCACCATACAAATCCTACGAGCAGTACTTC.

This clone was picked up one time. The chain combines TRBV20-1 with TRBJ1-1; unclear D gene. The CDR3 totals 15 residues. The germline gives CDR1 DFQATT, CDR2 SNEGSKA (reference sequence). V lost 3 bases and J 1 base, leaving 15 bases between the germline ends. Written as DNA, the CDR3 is TGCAGTGCTAGTGGACCCCCGAGCGGGAACACTGAAGCTTTCTTT. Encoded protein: CSASGPPSGNTEAFF.

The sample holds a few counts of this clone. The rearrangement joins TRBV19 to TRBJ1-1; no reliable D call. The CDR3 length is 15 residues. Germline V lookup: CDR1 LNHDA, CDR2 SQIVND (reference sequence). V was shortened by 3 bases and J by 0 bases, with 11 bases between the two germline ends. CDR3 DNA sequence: TGTGCCAGTAGTATGTCAGGTTATATGAACACTGAAGCTTTCTTT. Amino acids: CASSMSGYMNTEAFF.

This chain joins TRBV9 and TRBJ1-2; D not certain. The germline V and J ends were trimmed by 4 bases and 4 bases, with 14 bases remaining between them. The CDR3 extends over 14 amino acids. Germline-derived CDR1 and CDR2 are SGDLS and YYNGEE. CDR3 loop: CASSHTSVPYGYTF. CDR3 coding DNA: TGTGCCAGCAGCCACACATCAGTTCCCTATGGCTACACCTTC.

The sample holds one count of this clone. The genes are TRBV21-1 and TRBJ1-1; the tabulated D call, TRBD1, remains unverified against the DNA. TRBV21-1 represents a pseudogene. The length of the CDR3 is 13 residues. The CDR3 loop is CASSKEDRKKAFF. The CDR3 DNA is TGTGCCAGCAGCAAAGAGGACAGGAAAAAAGCTTTCTTT.

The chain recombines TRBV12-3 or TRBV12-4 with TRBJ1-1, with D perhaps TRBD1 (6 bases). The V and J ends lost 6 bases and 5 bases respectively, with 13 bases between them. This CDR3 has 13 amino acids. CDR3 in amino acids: CASRATGRTEAFF. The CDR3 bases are TGTGCCAGCAGAGCCACAGGGCGTACTGAAGCTTTCTTT.

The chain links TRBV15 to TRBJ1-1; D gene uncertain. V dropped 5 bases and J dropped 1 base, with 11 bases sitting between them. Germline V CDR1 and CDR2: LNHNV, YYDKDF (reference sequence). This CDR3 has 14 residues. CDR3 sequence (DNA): TGTGCCACCAGCCCTCGGTATGGGAACACTGAAGCTTTCTTT. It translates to CATSPRYGNTEAFF.

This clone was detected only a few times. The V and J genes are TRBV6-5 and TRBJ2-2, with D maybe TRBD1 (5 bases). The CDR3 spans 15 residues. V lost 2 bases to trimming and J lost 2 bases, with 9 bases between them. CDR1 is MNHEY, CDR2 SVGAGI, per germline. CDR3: CASSYRQGNTGELFF. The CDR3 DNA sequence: TGTGCCAGCAGTTACCGCCAGGGTAACACCGGGGAGCTGTTTTTT.

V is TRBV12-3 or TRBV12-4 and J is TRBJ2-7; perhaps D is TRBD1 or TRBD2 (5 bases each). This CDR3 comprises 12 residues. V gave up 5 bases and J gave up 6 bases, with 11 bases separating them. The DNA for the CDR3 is TGTGCCAGCAGTAGGGACCGGACCGAGCAGTACTTC. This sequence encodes CASSRDRTEQYF.

The CDR3 DNA follows: TGTGCCAGCAGTACCTCCGGGGGTCACAATGAGCAGTTCTTC. Protein product: CASSTSGGHNEQFF. V and J are TRBV28 and TRBJ2-1; TRBD2 is a possible D gene (6 bases). The germline V gene has CDR1 MDHEN and CDR2 SYDVKM. V was pared by 5 bases and J by 5 bases, with 13 bases between. The CDR3 is made up of 14 amino acids.

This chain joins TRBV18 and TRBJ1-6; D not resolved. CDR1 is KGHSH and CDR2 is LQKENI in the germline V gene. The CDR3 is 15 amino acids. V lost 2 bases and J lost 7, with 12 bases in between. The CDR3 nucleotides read TGTGCCAGCTCACCAAAAGGGCATGACAATTCACCCCTCCACTTT. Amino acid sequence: CASSPKGHDNSPLHF.

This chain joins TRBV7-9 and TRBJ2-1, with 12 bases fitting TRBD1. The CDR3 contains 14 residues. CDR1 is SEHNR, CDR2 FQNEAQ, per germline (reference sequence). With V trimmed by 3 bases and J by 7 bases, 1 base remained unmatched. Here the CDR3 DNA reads TGTGCCAGCAGCTTGGGACAGGGGGCTAATGAGCAGTTCTTC. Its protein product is CASSLGQGANEQFF.

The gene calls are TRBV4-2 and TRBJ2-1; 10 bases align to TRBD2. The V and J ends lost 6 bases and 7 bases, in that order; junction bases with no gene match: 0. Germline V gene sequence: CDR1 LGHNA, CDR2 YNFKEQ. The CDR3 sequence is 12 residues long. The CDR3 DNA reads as TGTGCCAGCAGACTAGCGGGAAATGAGCAGTTCTTC. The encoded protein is CASRLAGNEQFF.

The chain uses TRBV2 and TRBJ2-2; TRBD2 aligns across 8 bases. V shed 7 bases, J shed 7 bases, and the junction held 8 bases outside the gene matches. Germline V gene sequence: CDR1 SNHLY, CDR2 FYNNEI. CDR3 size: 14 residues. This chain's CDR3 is CASKASGGGGELFF. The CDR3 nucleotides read TGTGCCAGCAAAGCGAGCGGGGGCGGCGGGGAGCTGTTTTTT.

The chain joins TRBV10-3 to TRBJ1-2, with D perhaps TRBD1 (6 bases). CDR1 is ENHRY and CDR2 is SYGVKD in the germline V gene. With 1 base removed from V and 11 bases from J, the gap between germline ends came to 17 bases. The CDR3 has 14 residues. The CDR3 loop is CAISELGQLVGYTF. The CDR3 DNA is TGTGCCATCAGTGAGTTAGGACAGTTGGTGGGTTACACCTTC.

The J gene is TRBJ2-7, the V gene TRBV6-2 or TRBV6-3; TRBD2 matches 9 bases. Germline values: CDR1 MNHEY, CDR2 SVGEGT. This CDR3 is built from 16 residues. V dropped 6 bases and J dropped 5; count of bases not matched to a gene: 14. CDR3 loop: CASSSPVAGVYHEQYF. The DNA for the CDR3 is TGTGCCAGCAGCTCCCCCGTAGCGGGAGTTTATCACGAGCAGTACTTC.

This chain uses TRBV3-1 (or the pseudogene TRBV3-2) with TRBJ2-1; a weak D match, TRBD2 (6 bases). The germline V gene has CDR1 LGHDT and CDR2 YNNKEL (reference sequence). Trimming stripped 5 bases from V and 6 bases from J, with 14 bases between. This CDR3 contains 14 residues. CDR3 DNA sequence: TGTGCCAGCAGCTTCGGGGGTTTTTTCAATGAGCAGTTCTTC. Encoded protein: CASSFGGFFNEQFF.

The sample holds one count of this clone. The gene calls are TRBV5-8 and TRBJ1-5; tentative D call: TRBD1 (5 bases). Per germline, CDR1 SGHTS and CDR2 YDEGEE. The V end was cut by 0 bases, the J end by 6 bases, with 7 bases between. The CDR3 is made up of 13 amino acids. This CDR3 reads CASSLAGTQPQHF. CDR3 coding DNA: TGTGCCAGCAGCTTGGCAGGGACTCAGCCCCAGCATTTT.